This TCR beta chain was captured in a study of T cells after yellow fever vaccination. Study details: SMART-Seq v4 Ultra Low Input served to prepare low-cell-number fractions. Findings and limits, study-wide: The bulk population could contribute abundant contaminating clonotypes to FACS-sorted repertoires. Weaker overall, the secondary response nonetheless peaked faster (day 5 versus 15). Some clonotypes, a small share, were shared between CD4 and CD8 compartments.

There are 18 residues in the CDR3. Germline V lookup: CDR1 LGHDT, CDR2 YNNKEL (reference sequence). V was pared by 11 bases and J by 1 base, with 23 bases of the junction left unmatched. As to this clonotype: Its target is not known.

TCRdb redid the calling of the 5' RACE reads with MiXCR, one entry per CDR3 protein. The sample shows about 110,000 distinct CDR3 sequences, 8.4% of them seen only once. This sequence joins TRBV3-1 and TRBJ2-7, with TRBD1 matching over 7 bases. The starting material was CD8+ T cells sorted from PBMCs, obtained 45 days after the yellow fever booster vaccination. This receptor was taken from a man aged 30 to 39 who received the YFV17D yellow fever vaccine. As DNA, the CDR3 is TGTGCCTGCTGCCAAGAGGGGACAGCATTAACCCCTTCCTACGAGCAGTACTTC. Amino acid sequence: CACCQEGTALTPSYEQYF.